What follows are 25 T cell receptor beta chains derived from one specimen sequenced in a study of blood T cell repertoires in COVID-19. The data were produced by immunoSEQ multiplex PCR, yet TCRdb's version contains in-frame clones alone and is incomplete. This sample carries hundreds of thousands of clones, about 86% of them seen once, and the ten largest clones take over 1.3%. The sample was peripheral blood. The receptor set was obtained from an elderly man with acute or convalescent COVID-19.

This rearrangement joins TRBV14 to TRBJ2-1; no clear D gene. Trimming stripped 1 base from V and 7 bases from J, with 5 bases between. Germline V CDR1 and CDR2: SGHDN, FVKESK. This CDR3 is 12 amino acids long. The CDR3, as DNA: TGTGCCAGCAGCCAAGGCAGTAATGAGCAGTTCTTC. Protein product: CASSQGSNEQFF. Based on the CDR3 plus reference TRBV14 and TRBJ2-1, the full variable domain is EAGVTQFPSHSVIEKGQTVTLRCDPISGHDNLYWYRRVMGKEIKFLLHFVKESKQDESGMPNNRFLAERTGGTYSTLKVQPAELEDSGVYFCASSQGSNEQFFGPGTRLTVL.

The rearrangement joins TRBV7-3 to TRBJ1-3; TRBD1 is a possible D gene (6 bases). Looked up from germline, CDR1 is SGHTA and CDR2 is FQGTGA. Trimming cost V 5 bases and J 4 bases, with 12 bases left between them. CDR3 length: 14 amino acids. The CDR3 DNA reads TGTGCCAGCAGCCTTCAGGGGCCCGGAAACACCATATATTTT. Protein: CASSLQGPGNTIYF.

The chain uses TRBV13 and TRBJ2-3; D gene unclear. Trimming left V 2 bases short and J 2 bases short, with 11 bases between. Per germline, CDR1 PRHDT and CDR2 FYEKMQ (reference sequence). The CDR3 runs to 15 residues. In DNA form, the CDR3 reads TGTGCCAGCAGCTTAAGTTCTACTCCCACAGATACGCAGTATTTT. Protein product: CASSLSSTPTDTQYF.

The rearrangement joins TRBV28 to TRBJ2-7; D is unclear. CDR3 length equals 11 residues. Germline assignment: CDR1 MDHEN and CDR2 SYDVKM. Between the trimmed V and J ends, which lost 4 bases and 4 bases, there was a span of 5 bases. The CDR3 DNA reads as TGTGCCAGCAGTTCGGAGTACGAGCAGTACTTC. It codes for CASSSEYEQYF. Supplemented by reference TRBV28 and TRBJ2-7, the full variable domain reads DVKVTQSSRYLVKRTGEKVFLECVQDMDHENMFWYRQDPGLGLRLIYFSYDVKMKEKGDIPEGYSVSREKKERFSLILESASTNQTSMYLCASSSEYEQYFGPGTRLTVT.

The genes are TRBV11-2 and TRBJ1-4; tentative D call: TRBD1 (5 bases). CDR3 length: 17 amino acids. In germline, CDR1 is SGHAT, CDR2 FQNNGV. With 1 base removed from V and 0 bases from J, the gap between germline ends came to 12 bases. The CDR3 DNA sequence: TGTGCCAGCAGCTTAGCCCGGGACTCAGCAACTAATGAAAAACTGTTTTTT. Translated: CASSLARDSATNEKLFF.

The chain is built from TRBV28 and TRBJ1-4, with 8 bases fitting TRBD1. The CDR3 sequence is 14 residues long. The germline CDR1 and CDR2 sequences are MDHEN and SYDVKM. Trimming at V came to 6 bases and at J to 8 bases, leaving 8 bases not matched to a gene. CDR3 sequence: CASSRDRGREKLFF. Written as DNA, the CDR3 is TGTGCCAGCAGCCGAGACAGGGGCAGGGAAAAACTGTTTTTT.

This chain joins TRBV2 and TRBJ2-2; 8 positions match TRBD1. After removal of 7 bases from V and 0 bases from J, the junction contained 1 base not matched to a gene. This CDR3 is 14 amino acids long. Germline V gives CDR1 SNHLY, CDR2 FYNNEI. CDR3: CASMDRANTGELFF. CDR3 nucleotide sequence: TGTGCCAGCATGGACAGGGCGAACACCGGGGAGCTGTTTTTT.

The CDR3 loop is CASSQESVRSYGYTF. DNA of the CDR3: TGCGCCAGCAGCCAAGAGTCTGTAAGGAGCTATGGCTACACCTTC. The rearrangement joins TRBV4-1 to TRBJ1-2; D is undetermined. V was shortened by 0 bases and J by 4 bases, with 12 bases between the two germline ends. In germline, CDR1 is MGHRA, CDR2 YSYEKL. The CDR3 is made up of 15 amino acids.

This sequence joins TRBV12-3 or TRBV12-4 and TRBJ2-1, with TRBD1 matching 7 bases. Germline trimming cut 6 bases from V and 13 bases from J; bases unmatched to any gene: 6. The CDR3 is 11 amino acids. The CDR3 loop reads CASRWDSIQFF. In nucleotides, the CDR3 is TGTGCCAGCAGGTGGGACAGCATACAGTTCTTC.

This clone showed up just once. The chain uses TRBV12-3 or TRBV12-4 and TRBJ1-2; maybe TRBD1 (6 bases). The CDR3 has 13 amino acids. Trimming cost V 4 bases and J 4 bases, with 10 bases left between them. CDR3 nucleotides: TGTGCCAGCAGTTCGGACAGCTCCTATGGCTACACCTTC. Residues: CASSSDSSYGYTF.

The J gene is TRBJ1-6, the V gene TRBV5-5, with D hard to call. The V end lost 4 bases, the J end lost 7 bases, and 12 bases lay between the germline ends. Germline CDR1 reads SGHKS; CDR2 reads YYEKEE (reference sequence). The CDR3 sequence is 14 residues long. The CDR3 DNA is TGTGCCAGCAGCGTAGACATTAGGAATTCACCCCTCCACTTT. This encodes CASSVDIRNSPLHF.

The chain is built from TRBV7-6 and TRBJ1-3; 7 nucleotides line up with TRBD1. The V segment lost 3 bases and the J segment 0 bases; nucleotides outside the gene matches: 8. There are 17 residues in the CDR3. The germline V gene encodes CDR1 SGHVS and CDR2 FNYEAQ. DNA for the CDR3: TGTGCCAGCAGCTTGAGGGACAGTTCTTTCTCTGGAAACACCATATATTTT. It codes for CASSLRDSSFSGNTIYF.

The chain carries TRBV19 and TRBJ1-2, with 8 bases lining up with TRBD1. CDR1 and CDR2 (germline): LNHDA, SQIVND (reference sequence). The CDR3 length is 15 residues. Losses at the gene ends were 3 bases for V and 4 bases for J; bases not matched to a gene: 7. CDR3 residues: CASSMQAGGGYGYTF. CDR3 bases: TGTGCCAGTAGTATGCAGGCAGGGGGCGGCTATGGCTACACCTTC.

The chain employs TRBV6-4 and TRBJ2-2; TRBD2 matches 10 bases. The germline gives CDR1 MRHNA, CDR2 SNTAGT. The CDR3 covers 16 residues. With V trimmed by 3 bases and J by 1 base, 2 bases remained unmatched. The CDR3 is CASSDGTSENTGELFF. CDR3 coding DNA: TGTGCCAGCAGTGATGGGACTAGCGAGAACACCGGGGAGCTGTTTTTT.

The gene calls are TRBV18 and TRBJ1-1; 8 nucleotides match TRBD1. The germline V gene encodes CDR1 KGHSH and CDR2 LQKENI. This CDR3 has 16 amino acids. V was pared by 3 bases and J by 0 bases, with 6 bases of the junction left unmatched. The CDR3 protein is CASSPRTGIMNTEAFF. The CDR3 DNA sequence: TGTGCCAGCTCACCGAGGACAGGGATCATGAACACTGAAGCTTTCTTT.

This chain uses TRBV6-5 with TRBJ1-6; a weak D match, TRBD1 (6 bases). The CDR3 runs to 14 residues. CDR1 is MNHEY and CDR2 is SVGAGI in the germline V gene. V was cut by 6 bases and J by 10 bases, with 16 bases left in between. The CDR3 protein is CASSPTGRGSPLHF. The CDR3 coding sequence is TGTGCCAGCAGCCCGACAGGACGAGGCTCACCCCTCCACTTT.

The V call is TRBV7-2, the J call TRBJ2-3, with D possibly matching TRBD1 (5 bases). Trimming shortened V by 3 bases and J by 1 base, and 5 bases separated the two germline ends. Per germline, CDR1 SGHTA and CDR2 FQGNSA. CDR3 length: 13 residues. The CDR3 bases are TGTGCCAGCAGCTTGGGGCGCACAGATACGCAGTATTTT. Its translation: CASSLGRTDTQYF. The entire variable domain, with the rest obtained from reference TRBV7-2 and TRBJ2-3, is as follows: GAGVSQSPSNKVTEKGKDVELRCDPISGHTALYWYRQSLGQGLEFLIYFQGNSAPDKSGLPSDRFSAERTGGSVSTLTIQRTQQEDSAVYLCASSLGRTDTQYFGPGTRLTVL.

The chain is built from TRBV7-3 and TRBJ1-1; D possibly corresponds to TRBD1 (5 bases). Trimming took off 0 bases at V and 3 bases at J, with 11 bases between the two ends. The CDR3 extends over 15 amino acids. Germline CDR1 SGHTA, CDR2 FQGTGA. Here the CDR3 reads CASSLTGEDHTEAFF. The CDR3, as DNA: TGTGCCAGCAGCTTAACGGGGGAGGACCACACTGAAGCTTTCTTT. The full variable domain, completed using reference TRBV7-3 and TRBJ1-1, is GAGVSQTPSNKVTEKGKYVELRCDPISGHTALYWYRQSLGQGPEFLIYFQGTGAADDSGLPNDRFFAVRPEGSVSTLKIQRTERGDSAVYLCASSLTGEDHTEAFFGQGTRLTVV.

The genes are TRBV9 and TRBJ2-7, with D possibly TRBD1 on 5 matching bases. V was clipped by 0 bases and J by 0 bases, with 13 bases between them. Germline loops: CDR1 SGDLS, CDR2 YYNGEE. The CDR3 sequence is 16 residues long. The CDR3 here is CASSVAGGRDSYEQYF. DNA of the CDR3: TGTGCCAGCAGCGTAGCTGGCGGCAGGGACTCCTACGAGCAGTACTTC.

This chain uses TRBV2 with TRBJ1-5; no reliable D call. This CDR3 spans 12 amino acids. Trimming removed 4 bases from V and 9 bases from J, with 10 bases in between. Germline-derived CDR1 and CDR2 are SNHLY and FYNNEI. Here the CDR3 reads CASSAQEGPQHF. CDR3 DNA sequence: TGTGCCAGCAGTGCCCAGGAGGGGCCCCAGCATTTT. The whole variable domain, filled in from reference TRBV2 and TRBJ1-5, reads EPEVTQTPSHQVTQMGQEVILRCVPISNHLYFYWYRQILGQKVEFLVSFYNNEISEKSEIFDDQFSVERPDGSNFTLKIRSTKLEDSAMYFCASSAQEGPQHFGDGTRLSIL.

This chain uses TRBV29-1 with TRBJ1-5, with TRBD1 identical over 9 bases. V shed 6 bases, J shed 1 base, and the junction held 4 bases outside the gene matches. This CDR3 has 14 amino acids. Germline V gives CDR1 SQVTM, CDR2 ANQGSEA. CDR3 sequence (DNA): TGCAGCGTCCAGACAGGGGGGAGCAATCAGCCCCAGCATTTT. It translates to CSVQTGGSNQPQHF.

The CDR3 coding sequence is TGCGCCAGCAGCCCCCCCCGGCGGACTGAAGCTTTCTTT. Its protein is CASSPPRRTEAFF. The chain carries TRBV4-1 and TRBJ1-1; no firm D call. Germline values: CDR1 MGHRA, CDR2 YSYEKL. The CDR3 has 13 amino acids. Deletions cut 4 bases from V and 5 bases from J, with 11 bases between.

About this clone itself: Other DNA sequences in the sample encode the same CDR3. The CDR3 DNA reads as TGTGCCAGCAGTCCGGGGAATTCACCCCTCCACTTT. It is translated as CASSPGNSPLHF. This rearrangement joins TRBV28 to TRBJ1-6; D is undetermined. Trimming left V 5 bases short and J 7 bases short, with 6 bases between. Germline V lookup: CDR1 MDHEN, CDR2 SYDVKM. The CDR3 covers 12 residues.

The V and J genes are TRBV28 and TRBJ2-3; a possible D gene is TRBD2 (5 bases). Germline V lookup: CDR1 MDHEN, CDR2 SYDVKM. This CDR3 has 17 amino acids. Between the trimmed V and J ends, which lost 6 bases and 0 bases, there was a span of 19 bases. CDR3 sequence (DNA): TGTGCCAGCAGCGAGGGTAGGGCGGCGCGTAGCACAGATACGCAGTATTTT. The encoded protein is CASSEGRAARSTDTQYF.

The chain couples TRBV19 to TRBJ2-7; a weak D match, TRBD2 (6 bases). CDR3 length: 14 amino acids. The ends were cut back, 4 bases at V and 7 bases at J, with 17 bases in the middle. Germline V gene lookup returns CDR1 LNHDA and CDR2 SQIVND (reference sequence). The CDR3 here is CASSTPGLTIEQYF. The CDR3 coding sequence is TGTGCCAGTAGTACACCGGGACTGACTATAGAGCAGTACTTC.